Sequencing of this T cell receptor beta chain was carried out in a study of T cells after yellow fever vaccination. Study context: Fractions with few cells were prepared using SMART-Seq v4 Ultra Low Input. General study findings and limits: Shared CD4/CD8 clonotypes were a small share, likely from convergent recombination. From the bulk population, abundant clonotypes could contaminate and appear within FACS-sorted repertoires.

The CDR3 is made up of 15 amino acids. V dropped 2 bases and J dropped 3; count of bases not matched to a gene: 2. Germline-derived CDR1 and CDR2 are SGHRS and YFSETQ. This clonotype was counted only a few times. Its antigen is as yet unknown. A 5'RACE template-switching step, the method used to make TCR cDNA, added a universal primer site and UMIs. MiXCR, run by TCRdb on the 5' RACE reads, gives a single entry per CDR3 protein. The data hold a few hundred thousand distinct CDR3 sequences, with 3.5% to 4.5% observed a single time. This TCR was recovered from a man aged 18-30 years who received the YFV17D yellow fever vaccine. The V call is TRBV5-1, the J call TRBJ1-4, with 9 bases fitting TRBD1. Sequencing was performed on PBMCs, taken 5 days after the yellow fever booster vaccination. CDR3: CASSFGTGPNEKLFF. The CDR3 DNA sequence: TGCGCCAGCAGCTTCGGGACAGGGCCTAATGAAAAACTGTTTTTT. Variable domain in full (rest from reference TRBV5-1 and TRBJ1-4): KAGVTQTPRYLIKTRGQQVTLSCSPISGHRSVSWYQQTPGQGLQFLFEYFSETQRNKGNFPGRFSGRQFSNSRSEMNVSTLELGDSALYLCASSFGTGPNEKLFFGSGTQLSVL.